This T cell receptor beta chain stems from a study of T-cell reconstitution after alpha-beta-depleted transplantation in children (dated by TCRdb to between 2015 and 2016). Notes on the research overall: Using TCR repertoire profiling, the study followed T-cell immune reconstitution in a quantitative way in children after TCRalphabeta/CD19-depleted allogeneic hematopoietic cell transplantation. Study-wide findings and limitations: The high TCRbeta diversity at day 60 in some patients was ascribed to recipient T cells and intrathymic progenitors that had survived conditioning. Over subsequent months, a decline in hyperexpanded clone frequencies was noted, and after one year, T-cell counts and TCRbeta diversity were mostly ascribed to newly produced T cells. Apparently early alphabetaT-cell count recovery about two months after transplant reportedly relied on only several hundred rapidly expanded clones derived from non-depleted graft cells.

There are 15 amino acids in the CDR3, from cysteine to phenylalanine inclusive. The kept DNA is CDR3 alone, 45 bases in frame from the first base. Via the germline V gene, CDR1 is SGHAT and CDR2 FQNNGV. Trimming at the junction amounts to 4 bases on V and 4 bases on J, and the germline ends lie 16 bases apart. This sample's treatment or condition label indicates: allogeneic hematopoietic cell transplantation with graft depleted of TCRalphabeta T cells and CD19 B cells. TCRalphabeta/CD19-depleted allogeneic hematopoietic cell grafts were given to the transplant recipients, all of whom were children. To note about this clonotype: The antigen it recognizes is unknown. Qualities for individual bases were not recorded, and no much larger clone is one base off.

The method behind the library was PCR. The sequencer was an Illumina HiSeq 2500. Molecular barcoding was employed in the preparation of TCR libraries, with unique molecular identifiers being used to normalize TCRbeta repertoire quantification. TCRdb reran the public reads through fastp at Q25 and MiXCR, keeping productive beta chains. Identical CDR3 proteins give one entry, which carries the most common genes and DNA. The sample table holds hundreds of thousands of distinct CDR3 sequences, of which roughly 15% were seen once. Approximately 5% of the sample belongs to the ten largest clones. This clonotype was obtained from a male patient aged 10 to 17 who had a stem cell transplant for acute lymphoblastic leukemia, so the T cells may come from the graft donor. The source was PBMCs, mostly from graft donor cells, collected 360 days after TCRalphabeta/CD19-depleted stem cell transplant. The chain was built from TRBV11-2 and TRBJ1-2; matching of 6 bases hints at TRBD1 as the D gene. The CDR3 reads as follows: CASSSTGNSVYGYTF. The nucleotide sequence reads as follows: TGTGCCAGCAGCTCCACAGGGAACTCGGTCTATGGCTACACCTTC. The CDR3 plus the reference TRBV11-2 and TRBJ1-2 genes for the other parts give the full variable domain: EAGVAQSPRYKIIEKRQSVAFWCNPISGHATLYWYQQILGQGPKLLIQFQNNGVVDDSQLPKDRFSAERLKGVDSTLKIQPAKLEDSAVYLCASSSTGNSVYGYTFGSGTRLTVV.